This TCR beta chain was sequenced for a study of T-cell reconstitution after alpha-beta-depleted transplantation in children. During its preparation, the TCRbeta library received unique molecular identifiers. MiXCR was run by TCRdb on the PCR reads, yielding one entry per CDR3 protein. The repertoire holds 500,000 to 750,000 distinct CDR3 sequences, with over 20% as singletons. This clonotype was seen only a few times. Its antigen remains unidentified. Study-wide results and caveats: As was reported, about two months after transplant, alpha-beta T cells came from several hundred expanded graft clones. Some patients showed high day-60 TCRbeta diversity, which derived from surviving recipient T cells and thymic progenitors. Hyperexpanded clones declined; after one year, newly produced T cells mostly supplied diversity.

The V and J ends lost 6 bases and 6 bases respectively, with 15 bases between them. Germline CDR1 reads SGHTA; CDR2 reads FQGNSA. The CDR3 extends over 14 amino acids. This receptor was identified in a boy younger than two with Wiskott-Aldrich syndrome, due to receive a stem cell transplant. Sequences were derived from PBMCs, sampled before TCRalphabeta/CD19-depleted stem cell transplant. The gene calls are TRBV7-2 and TRBJ2-1, with D perhaps matching TRBD2 (5 bases). The CDR3 coding sequence is TGTGCCAGCAGTTCCAGAGGAAGCGGCAATGAGCAGTTCTTC. It encodes CASSSRGSGNEQFF. Together with reference TRBV7-2 and TRBJ2-1, the CDR3 gives the full variable domain: GAGVSQSPSNKVTEKGKDVELRCDPISGHTALYWYRQSLGQGLEFLIYFQGNSAPDKSGLPSDRFSAERTGGSVSTLTIQRTQQEDSAVYLCASSSRGSGNEQFFGPGTRLTVL.